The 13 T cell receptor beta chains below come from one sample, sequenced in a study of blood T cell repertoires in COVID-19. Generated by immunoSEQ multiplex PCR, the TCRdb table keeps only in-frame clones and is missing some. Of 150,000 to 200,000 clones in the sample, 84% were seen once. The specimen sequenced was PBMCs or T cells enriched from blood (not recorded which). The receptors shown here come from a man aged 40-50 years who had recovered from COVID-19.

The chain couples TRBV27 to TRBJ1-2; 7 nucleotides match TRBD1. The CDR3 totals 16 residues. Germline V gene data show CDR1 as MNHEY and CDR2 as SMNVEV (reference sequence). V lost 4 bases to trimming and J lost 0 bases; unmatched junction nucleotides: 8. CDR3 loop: CASSSGTAKANYGYTF. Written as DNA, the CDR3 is TGTGCCAGCAGTTCCGGGACAGCTAAAGCTAACTATGGCTACACCTTC.

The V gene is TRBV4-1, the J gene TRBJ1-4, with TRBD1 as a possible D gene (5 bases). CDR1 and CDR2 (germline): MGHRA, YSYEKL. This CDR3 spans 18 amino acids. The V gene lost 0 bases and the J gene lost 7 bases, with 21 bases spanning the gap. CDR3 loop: CASSQEGGVLGLGEKLFF. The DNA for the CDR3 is TGCGCCAGCAGCCAAGAGGGGGGGGTGTTGGGGCTTGGTGAAAAACTGTTTTTT.

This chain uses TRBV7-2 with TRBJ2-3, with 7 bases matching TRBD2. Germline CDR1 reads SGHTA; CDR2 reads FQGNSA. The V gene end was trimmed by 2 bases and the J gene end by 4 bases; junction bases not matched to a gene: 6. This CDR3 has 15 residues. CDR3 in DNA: TGTGCCAGCAGCTTATCTCTAGCGGCCTCAGATACGCAGTATTTT. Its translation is CASSLSLAASDTQYF. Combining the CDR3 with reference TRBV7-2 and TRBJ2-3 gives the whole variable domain GAGVSQSPSNKVTEKGKDVELRCDPISGHTALYWYRQSLGQGLEFLIYFQGNSAPDKSGLPSDRFSAERTGGSVSTLTIQRTQQEDSAVYLCASSLSLAASDTQYFGPGTRLTVL.

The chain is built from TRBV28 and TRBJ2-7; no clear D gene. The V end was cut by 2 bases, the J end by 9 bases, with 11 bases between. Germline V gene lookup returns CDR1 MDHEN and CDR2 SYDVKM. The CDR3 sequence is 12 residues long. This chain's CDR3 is CASSLLSSLQYF. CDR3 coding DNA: TGTGCCAGCAGTTTACTCTCCTCCTTGCAGTACTTC. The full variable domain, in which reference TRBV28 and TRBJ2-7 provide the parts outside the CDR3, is DVKVTQSSRYLVKRTGEKVFLECVQDMDHENMFWYRQDPGLGLRLIYFSYDVKMKEKGDIPEGYSVSREKKERFSLILESASTNQTSMYLCASSLLSSLQYFGPGTRLTVT.

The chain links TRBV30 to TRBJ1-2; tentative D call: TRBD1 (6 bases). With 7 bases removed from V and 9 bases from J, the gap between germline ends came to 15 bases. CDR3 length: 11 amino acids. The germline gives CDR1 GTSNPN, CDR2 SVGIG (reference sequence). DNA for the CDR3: TGTGCCTTGAACAGGGCCGTTAGCTACACCTTC. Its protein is CALNRAVSYTF.

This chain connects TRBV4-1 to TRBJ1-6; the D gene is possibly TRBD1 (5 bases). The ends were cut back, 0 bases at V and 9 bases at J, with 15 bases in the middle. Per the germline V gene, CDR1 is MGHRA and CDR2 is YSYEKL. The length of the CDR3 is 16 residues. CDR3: CASSQDYRQGGSPLHF. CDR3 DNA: TGCGCCAGCAGCCAAGACTATCGGCAGGGTGGTTCACCCCTCCACTTT.

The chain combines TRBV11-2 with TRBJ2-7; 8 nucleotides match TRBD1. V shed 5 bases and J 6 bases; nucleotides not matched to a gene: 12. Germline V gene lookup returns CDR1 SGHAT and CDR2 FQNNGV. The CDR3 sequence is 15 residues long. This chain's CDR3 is CASSLITGGRLEQYF. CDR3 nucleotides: TGTGCCAGCAGCCTAATAACAGGGGGACGGCTCGAGCAGTACTTC.

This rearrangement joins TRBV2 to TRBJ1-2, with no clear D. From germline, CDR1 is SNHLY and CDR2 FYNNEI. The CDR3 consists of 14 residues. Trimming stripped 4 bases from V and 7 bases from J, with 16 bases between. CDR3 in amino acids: CASSVKTSGGGYTF. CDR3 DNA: TGTGCCAGCAGTGTCAAGACAAGTGGAGGTGGCTACACCTTC.

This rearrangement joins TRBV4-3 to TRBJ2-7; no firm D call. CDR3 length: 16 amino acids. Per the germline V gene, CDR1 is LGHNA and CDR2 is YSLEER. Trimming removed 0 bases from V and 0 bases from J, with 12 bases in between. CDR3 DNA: TGCGCCAGCAGCCAAGAGGCAGGTCTTAGCTCCTACGAGCAGTACTTC. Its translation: CASSQEAGLSSYEQYF.

The CDR3 bases are TGTGCCAGCAGTTACTCGCAGGGAGGTTACTATGGCTACACCTTC. It yields the protein CASSYSQGGYYGYTF. The V and J genes are TRBV6-5 and TRBJ1-2, with D possibly matching TRBD1 (5 bases). Deletions cut 0 bases from V and 3 bases from J, with 11 bases between. This CDR3 has 15 residues. CDR1 MNHEY and CDR2 SVGAGI come from the germline V gene.

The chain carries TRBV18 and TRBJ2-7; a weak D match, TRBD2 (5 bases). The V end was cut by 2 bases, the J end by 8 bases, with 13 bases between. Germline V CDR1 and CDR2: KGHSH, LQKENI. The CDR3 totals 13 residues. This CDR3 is CASSPAGSPQQYF. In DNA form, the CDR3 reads TGTGCCAGCTCACCAGCGGGCAGCCCCCAGCAGTACTTC.

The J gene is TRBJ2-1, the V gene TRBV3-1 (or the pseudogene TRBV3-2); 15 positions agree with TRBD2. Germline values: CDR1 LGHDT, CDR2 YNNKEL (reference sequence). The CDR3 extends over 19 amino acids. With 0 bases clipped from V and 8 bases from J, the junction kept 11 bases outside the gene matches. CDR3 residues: CASSQESSGTSGGKDEQFF. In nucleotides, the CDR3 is TGTGCCAGCAGCCAAGAATCATCGGGGACTAGCGGGGGGAAGGATGAGCAGTTCTTC.

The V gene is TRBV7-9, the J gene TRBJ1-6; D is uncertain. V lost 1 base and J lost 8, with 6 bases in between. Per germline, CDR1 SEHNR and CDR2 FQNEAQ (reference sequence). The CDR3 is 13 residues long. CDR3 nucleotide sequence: TGTGCCAGCAGCTTAGAATCGGATTCACCCCTCCACTTT. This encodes CASSLESDSPLHF.